A selection of T cell receptor beta chains follows, all from one sample in a study of T cell repertoires in cytomegalovirus infection. No antigen has been assigned to these receptors. From the reads, TCRdb called clonotypes with MiXCR, one entry per CDR3 protein. Of fewer than 130,000 distinct CDR3 sequences detected, roughly 40% appear once; the ten largest clones hold about 76%. The sequenced sample was CD8+ T cells from cultured PBMCs, obtained from culture after CMV antigen stimulation. These TCRs come from a human donor in good health (CMV status not recorded). Some clones in this sample may be carry-over from other donors' samples. Both conserved end residues are part of each CDR3. A D gene is named only where the DNA matches it firmly. The listing skips clone size in some rows; elsewhere it reads once, few, many or a size class.

size: many
V: TRBV12-3/TRBV12-4
D: NA
J: TRBJ2-1
CDR3: CASSLWQGDNNEQFF
DNA: TGTGCCAGCAGTTTGTGGCAGGGCGATAACAATGAGCAGTTCTTC

size: NA
V: TRBV27
D: NA
J: TRBJ1-1
CDR3: CASSDGTLYTEAFF
DNA: TGTGCCAGCAGCGATGGGACGCTGTACACTGAAGCTTTCTTT

size: NA
V: TRBV11-1
D: NA
J: TRBJ2-1
CDR3: CASSFRGNHNEQFF
DNA: TGTGCCAGCAGCTTTCGGGGGAATCACAATGAGCAGTTCTTC

size: few
V: TRBV12-3/TRBV12-4
D: TRBD2
J: TRBJ2-3
CDR3: CASRRGLAGQYF
DNA: TGTGCCAGCAGGCGAGGACTAGCGGGGCAGTATTTT

size: many
V: TRBV7-8
D: NA
J: TRBJ2-1
CDR3: CASSWVPGSSYNEQFF
DNA: TGTGCCAGCAGCTGGGTCCCGGGCAGCTCCTACAATGAGCAGTTCTTC

size: NA
V: TRBV6-5
D: TRBD1
J: TRBJ2-7
CDR3: CASSYNPGQGTYEQYF
DNA: TGTGCCAGCAGTTACAACCCGGGACAGGGAACCTACGAGCAGTACTTC

size: NA
V: TRBV6-6
D: NA
J: TRBJ1-5
CDR3: CATGTDSNQPQHF
DNA: TGTGCCACCGGGACGGATAGCAATCAGCCCCAGCATTTT

size: NA
V: TRBV19
D: TRBD2
J: TRBJ2-3
CDR3: CASSIAGGTDTQYF
DNA: TGTGCCAGTAGTATAGCGGGGGGGACAGATACGCAGTATTTT

size: NA
V: TRBV7-9
D: NA
J: TRBJ2-2
CDR3: CASSLEIGQMNTGELFF
DNA: TGTGCCAGCAGCTTGGAAATAGGACAGATGAACACCGGGGAGCTGTTTTTT

size: NA
V: TRBV6-5
D: NA
J: TRBJ2-7
CDR3: CASSYVATPTYEQYF
DNA: TGTGCCAGCAGTTACGTTGCGACGCCAACCTACGAGCAGTACTTC

size: NA
V: TRBV23-1
D: NA
J: TRBJ2-7
CDR3: CASSLPGTQQSGEQYF
DNA: TGCGCCAGCAGTCTTCCGGGGACCCAACAATCTGGCGAGCAGTACTTC